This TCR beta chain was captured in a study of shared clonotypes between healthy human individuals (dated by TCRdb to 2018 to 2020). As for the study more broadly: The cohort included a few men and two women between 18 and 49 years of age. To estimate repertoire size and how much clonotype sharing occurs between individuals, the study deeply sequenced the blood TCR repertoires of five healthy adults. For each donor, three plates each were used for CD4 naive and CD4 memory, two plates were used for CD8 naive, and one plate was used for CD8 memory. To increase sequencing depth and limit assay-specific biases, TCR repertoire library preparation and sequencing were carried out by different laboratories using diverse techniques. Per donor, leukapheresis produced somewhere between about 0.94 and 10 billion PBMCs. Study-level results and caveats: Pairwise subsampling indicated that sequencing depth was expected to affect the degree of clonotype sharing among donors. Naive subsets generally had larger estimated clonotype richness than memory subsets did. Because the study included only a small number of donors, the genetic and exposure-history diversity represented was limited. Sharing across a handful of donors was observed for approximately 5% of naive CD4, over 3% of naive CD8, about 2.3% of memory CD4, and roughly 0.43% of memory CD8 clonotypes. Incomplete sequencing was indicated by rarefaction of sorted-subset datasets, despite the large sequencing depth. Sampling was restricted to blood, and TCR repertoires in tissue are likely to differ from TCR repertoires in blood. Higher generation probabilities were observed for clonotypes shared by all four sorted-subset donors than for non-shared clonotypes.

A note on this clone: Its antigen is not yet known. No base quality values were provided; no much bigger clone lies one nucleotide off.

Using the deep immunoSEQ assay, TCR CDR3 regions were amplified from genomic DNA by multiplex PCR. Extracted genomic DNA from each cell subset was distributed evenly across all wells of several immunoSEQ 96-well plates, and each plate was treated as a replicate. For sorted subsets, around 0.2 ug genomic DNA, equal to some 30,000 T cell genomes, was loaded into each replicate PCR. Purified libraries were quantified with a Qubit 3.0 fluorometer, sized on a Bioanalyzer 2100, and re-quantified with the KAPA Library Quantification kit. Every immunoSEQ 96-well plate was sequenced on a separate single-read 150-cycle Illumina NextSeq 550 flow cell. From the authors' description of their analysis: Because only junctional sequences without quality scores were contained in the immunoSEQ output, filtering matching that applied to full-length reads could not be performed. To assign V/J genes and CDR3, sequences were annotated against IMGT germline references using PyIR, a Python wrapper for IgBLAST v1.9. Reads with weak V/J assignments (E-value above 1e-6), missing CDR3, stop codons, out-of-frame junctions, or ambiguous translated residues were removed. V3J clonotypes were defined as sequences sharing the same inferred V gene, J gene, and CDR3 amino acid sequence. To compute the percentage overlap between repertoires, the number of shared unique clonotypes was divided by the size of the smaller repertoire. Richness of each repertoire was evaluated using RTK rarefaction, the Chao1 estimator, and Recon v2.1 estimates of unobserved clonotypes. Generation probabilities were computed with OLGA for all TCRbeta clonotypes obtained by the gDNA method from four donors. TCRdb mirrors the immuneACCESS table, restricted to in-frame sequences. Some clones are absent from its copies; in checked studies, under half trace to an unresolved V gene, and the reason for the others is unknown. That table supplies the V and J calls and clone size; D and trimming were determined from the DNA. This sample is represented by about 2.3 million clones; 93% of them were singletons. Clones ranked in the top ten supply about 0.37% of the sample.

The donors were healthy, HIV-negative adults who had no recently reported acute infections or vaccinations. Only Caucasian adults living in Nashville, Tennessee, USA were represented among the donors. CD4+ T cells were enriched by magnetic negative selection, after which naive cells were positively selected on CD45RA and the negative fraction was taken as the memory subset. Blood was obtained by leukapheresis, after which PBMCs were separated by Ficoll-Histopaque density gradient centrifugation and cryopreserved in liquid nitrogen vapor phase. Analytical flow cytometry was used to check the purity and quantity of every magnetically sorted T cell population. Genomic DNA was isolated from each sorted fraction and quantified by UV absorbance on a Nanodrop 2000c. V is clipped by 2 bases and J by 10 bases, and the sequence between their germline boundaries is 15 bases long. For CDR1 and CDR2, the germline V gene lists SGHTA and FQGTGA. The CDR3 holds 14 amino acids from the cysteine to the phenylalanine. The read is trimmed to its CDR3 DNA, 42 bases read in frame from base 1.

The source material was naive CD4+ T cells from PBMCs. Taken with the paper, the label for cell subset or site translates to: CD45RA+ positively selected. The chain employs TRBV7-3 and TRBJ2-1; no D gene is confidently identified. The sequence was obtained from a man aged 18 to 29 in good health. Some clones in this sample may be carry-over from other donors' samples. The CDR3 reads CASSLLPNTPEQFF. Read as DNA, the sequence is TGTGCCAGCAGCTTACTCCCCAACACCCCCGAGCAGTTCTTC.